What follows are 18 T cell receptor beta chains derived from one specimen sequenced in a study of CD8+ T cells in alopecia areata. Sequencing used cDNA as its template, made by extracting RNA and reverse transcribing it. Produced via immunoSEQ multiplex PCR; TCRdb's table is partial and in-frame only. The sample contains fewer than 200,000 clones, 59% of which appear only once. This sample comprised CD4+ T cells sorted from blood, obtained at week 0. The receptors here all came from a human donor with alopecia areata.

The genes are TRBV11-2 and TRBJ1-1; D remains unclear. This CDR3 region has 14 residues. V lost 5 bases and J 4 bases, leaving 14 bases between the germline ends. Germline V lookup: CDR1 SGHAT, CDR2 FQNNGV. This chain's CDR3 is CASSPWRGGTEAFF. CDR3 nucleotide sequence: TGTGCCAGCAGCCCCTGGCGCGGAGGCACTGAAGCTTTCTTT.

The gene calls are TRBV5-1 and TRBJ2-5; no clear D gene. Germline CDR1 and CDR2: SGHRS and YFSETQ. The CDR3 has 13 residues. The germline V and J ends were trimmed by 0 bases and 4 bases, with 7 bases remaining between them. The CDR3 region is CASSLEMAETQYF. The CDR3 nucleotides are TGCGCCAGCAGCTTGGAGATGGCAGAGACCCAGTACTTC.

V is TRBV9 and J is TRBJ2-3; D unclear. V was cut by 0 bases and J by 2 bases, with 7 bases left in between. Germline lookup yields CDR1 SGDLS and CDR2 YYNGEE. The length of the CDR3 is 14 residues. CDR3 in DNA: TGTGCCAGCAGCGTAGCCCTAACCACAGATACGCAGTATTTT. This translates into CASSVALTTDTQYF.

CDR3 bases: TGTGCCAGCAGCCCGGCGGGGGGCGAGCAGTACTTC. Encoded protein: CASSPAGGEQYF. The rearrangement uses TRBV5-6 and TRBJ2-7; 8 bases align to TRBD2. The V segment lost 4 bases and the J segment 6 bases; nucleotides outside the gene matches: 3. The germline CDR1 and CDR2 sequences are SGHDT and YYEEEE. The CDR3 extends over 12 amino acids.

The sample holds a few counts of this clone. This chain links TRBV30 with TRBJ1-2; the match to TRBD1 covers 7 bases. The CDR3 is 14 residues long. From germline, CDR1 is GTSNPN and CDR2 SVGIG (reference sequence). V gave up 2 bases and J gave up 2 bases; unmatched junction bases: 5. CDR3 nucleotide sequence: TGTGCCTGGAGTATGGGACAGCCAAACTATGGCTACACCTTC. It translates to CAWSMGQPNYGYTF.

The chain uses TRBV5-1 and TRBJ2-5; possibly TRBD2 for D (6 bases). CDR3 size: 14 residues. The germline CDR1 and CDR2 sequences are SGHRS and YFSETQ. With 3 bases removed from V and 2 bases from J, the gap between germline ends came to 11 bases. DNA of the CDR3: TGCGCCAGCAGCTATTTAGCGGAGCAAGAGACCCAGTACTTC. It translates to CASSYLAEQETQYF. Looking up the rest from reference TRBV5-1 and TRBJ2-5 gives the full variable domain: KAGVTQTPRYLIKTRGQQVTLSCSPISGHRSVSWYQQTPGQGLQFLFEYFSETQRNKGNFPGRFSGRQFSNSRSEMNVSTLELGDSALYLCASSYLAEQETQYFGPGTRLLVL.

This chain connects TRBV6-5 to TRBJ1-2, with 7 positions matching TRBD1. Trimming removed 5 bases from V and 4 bases from J; junction bases left unmatched: 7. CDR1 MNHEY and CDR2 SVGAGI come from the germline V gene. The CDR3 is 14 residues long. CDR3: CASSARQGPYGYTF. In nucleotides, the CDR3 is TGTGCCAGCAGTGCTAGACAGGGACCCTATGGCTACACCTTC.

Regarding this clone: Its ends do not fully match the called genes, so a read error is possible. This rearrangement joins TRBV5-1 to TRBJ2-6, with 8 positions matching TRBD1. This CDR3 spans 15 amino acids. Looked up from germline, CDR1 is SGHRS and CDR2 is YFSETQ. CDR3 amino acids: CASTLDRAGANVLTF. In DNA, the CDR3 is TGCGCCAGCACCTTGGACAGGGCTGGGGCCAACGTCCTGACTTTC.

V is TRBV4-1 and J is TRBJ2-3, with a possible D match to TRBD2 (5 bases). The CDR3 loop spans 18 amino acids. Germline V gene lookup returns CDR1 MGHRA and CDR2 YSYEKL. V was trimmed by 3 bases and J by 4 bases, leaving 23 bases between them. CDR3 protein: CASSHRAGDSTIADTQYF. CDR3 DNA: TGCGCCAGCAGCCATCGCGCGGGCGACTCGACCATTGCAGATACGCAGTATTTT.

This clone was detected only a few times. V gene TRBV29-1 combines with J gene TRBJ1-2; TRBD1 matches 7 bases. CDR1 SQVTM and CDR2 ANQGSEA come from the germline V gene. After removal of 7 bases from V and 3 bases from J, the junction contained 8 bases not matched to a gene. This CDR3 contains 13 residues. The CDR3, as DNA: TGCAGCGGATTTGACAGGGCTGACTATGGCTACACCTTC. Amino acids: CSGFDRADYGYTF.

To note about this clone: Different DNA sequences within this sample yield the same CDR3. The rearrangement joins TRBV28 to TRBJ2-5; D ambiguous. This CDR3 comprises 13 residues. The V gene's germline CDR1 is MDHEN and CDR2 SYDVKM. V dropped 3 bases and J dropped 5 bases, with 10 bases sitting between them. In DNA, the CDR3 is TGTGCCAGCAGTTTCTCAGGAGCGGAGACCCAGTACTTC. Its translation: CASSFSGAETQYF.

The chain recombines TRBV30 with TRBJ2-4; 8 bases line up with TRBD2. CDR1 is GTSNPN and CDR2 is SVGIG in the germline V gene (reference sequence). J gave up 9 bases and V 6 bases, and 4 bases lay outside the gene matches. CDR3 length: 11 residues. The CDR3 coding sequence is TGTGCCTGCGGGGGGGAAACCATTCAGTACTTC. This sequence encodes CACGGETIQYF.

The rearrangement uses TRBV7-2 and TRBJ1-2; the D is unclear. Trimming stripped 1 base from V and 4 bases from J, with 7 bases between. CDR1 and CDR2 (germline): SGHTA, FQGNSA. This CDR3 spans 13 amino acids. The CDR3 region is CASSLGGTYGYTF. The CDR3 nucleotides are TGTGCCAGCAGCTTAGGCGGAACCTATGGCTACACCTTC.

The chain is built from TRBV6-5 and TRBJ1-1, with 8 bases identical to TRBD1. The V gene's germline CDR1 is MNHEY and CDR2 SVGAGI. The CDR3 has 14 residues. After removal of 10 bases from V and 0 bases from J, the junction contained 7 bases not matched to a gene. For the CDR3, the DNA is TGTGCCATCACTCCGACAGGGGTGAACACTGAAGCTTTCTTT. Translated: CAITPTGVNTEAFF.

The chain couples TRBV7-9 to TRBJ2-7; possibly TRBD2 for D (5 bases). The length of the CDR3 is 13 residues. CDR1 and CDR2 (germline): SEHNR, FQNEAQ (reference sequence). The V end was cut by 2 bases, the J end by 12 bases, with 17 bases between. CDR3 loop: CASSLMDRGGAYF. CDR3 sequence (DNA): TGTGCCAGCAGCTTAATGGACCGGGGTGGAGCGTACTTC.

This sequence joins TRBV4-3 and TRBJ2-7, with TRBD2 matching 9 bases. The CDR3 loop spans 15 amino acids. Germline CDR1 LGHNA, CDR2 YSLEER. Trimming cost V 4 bases and J 3 bases; bases outside gene matches: 7. CDR3 in amino acids: CASSRQLAGGYEQYF. The CDR3 bases are TGCGCCAGCAGCCGCCAACTAGCGGGTGGCTACGAGCAGTACTTC.

This chain connects TRBV29-1 to TRBJ2-1; 10 bases align to TRBD1. This CDR3 is built from 15 residues. Losses at the gene ends were 7 bases for V and 10 bases for J; bases not matched to a gene: 16. Germline V gene data show CDR1 as SQVTM and CDR2 as ANQGSEA. In nucleotides, the CDR3 is TGCAGCGCACTAGGTGGGACAGGGGAAGGGGGCGAGCAGTTCTTC. Protein product: CSALGGTGEGGEQFF.

The chain joins TRBV5-1 to TRBJ1-5; D might be TRBD1 (5 bases). CDR1 is SGHRS and CDR2 is YFSETQ in the germline V gene. Trimming left V 0 bases short and J 4 bases short, with 14 bases between. The CDR3 covers 16 residues. CDR3 coding DNA: TGCGCCAGCAGCTTGGGTGAGGGGATGGGAAATCAGCCCCAGCATTTT. Translating gives CASSLGEGMGNQPQHF.